This T cell receptor beta chain was profiled in a study of cytotoxic CD8 clonotypes in ibrutinib-treated CLL. Study-wide background: The subjects consisted of about eleven relapsed/refractory and roughly 15 treatment-naive individuals, with approximately 17 IGHV unmutated. Patients gave response samples after a median about eleven months of treatment, range 6 to 36.

Per germline, CDR1 LNHNV and CDR2 YYDKDF (reference sequence). Trimming shortened V by 3 bases and J by 6 bases, and 15 bases separated the two germline ends. This CDR3 spans 15 amino acids. The repertoire was sequenced with immunoSEQ multiplex PCR; TCRdb's copy has only in-frame clones and lacks some. Of fewer than 200,000 clones listed, 70% to 85% are singletons. The chain employs TRBV15 and TRBJ1-5; maybe TRBD1 (6 bases). The sequence derives from a human donor with chronic lymphocytic leukemia. Sequenced here: PBMCs, sampled after 24 months of ibrutinib treatment. The CDR3 DNA sequence: TGTGCCACCAGCAGGGGTAATGGGGGCGGTCAGCCCCAGCATTTT. This codes for CATSRGNGGGQPQHF. Full variable domain (missing parts from reference TRBV15 and TRBJ1-5): DAMVIQNPRYQVTQFGKPVTLSCSQTLNHNVMYWYQQKSSQAPKLLFHYYDKDFNNEADTPDNFQSRRPNTSFCFLDIRSPGLGDTAMYLCATSRGNGGGQPQHFGDGTRLSIL.